Listed below are T cell receptor beta chains from one sample, sequenced in a study of T cells after yellow fever vaccination. TCRdb used MiXCR to reprocess the 5' RACE reads, holding one entry per CDR3 protein. The top ten clones hold 14% to 15% of a sample with hundreds of thousands of distinct CDR3 sequences, 9% to 15% of them seen once. The sample here was PBMCs, taken on the day of the yellow fever booster vaccination. The origin of the receptors is a man aged 25-45 years who received the YFV17D yellow fever vaccine. CDR3s include the opening cysteine and the closing phenylalanine or tryptophan. A D gene is named only where the DNA matches it firmly. Expanded clones are given a class, and other clones once, few, many or no size at all.

v_call: TRBV20-1; cdr3_length: 13; clone_size: few; j_call: TRBJ2-3; d_call: NA; cdr3_nt: TGCAGTGCTTTTAGAACTAGTCCCGATACGCAGTATTTT; cdr3_aa: CSAFRTSPDTQYF
v_call: TRBV6-1; cdr3_length: 14; clone_size: few; j_call: TRBJ2-7; d_call: NA; cdr3_nt: TGTGCCAGCAAACAACTCAGGTGGACCTACGAGCAGTACTTC; cdr3_aa: CASKQLRWTYEQYF
v_call: TRBV5-8; cdr3_length: 14; clone_size: NA; j_call: TRBJ2-1; d_call: NA; cdr3_nt: TGTGCCAGCAGCCAGGGACTCTCCTACAATGAGCAGTTCTTC; cdr3_aa: CASSQGLSYNEQFF
v_call: TRBV15; cdr3_length: 15; clone_size: few; j_call: TRBJ1-6; d_call: NA; cdr3_nt: TGTGCCACCAGCAGAACGGTCTCCTATAATTCACCCCTCCACTTT; cdr3_aa: CATSRTVSYNSPLHF
v_call: TRBV20-1; cdr3_length: 14; clone_size: NA; j_call: TRBJ1-1; d_call: TRBD1; cdr3_nt: TGCAGTGCGAACAGGGGGCGATTCGGCACTGAAGCTTTCTTT; cdr3_aa: CSANRGRFGTEAFF
v_call: TRBV12-3/TRBV12-4; cdr3_length: 15; clone_size: few; j_call: TRBJ2-7; d_call: NA; cdr3_nt: TGTGCCAGCAGCTCAGCAGGGGCCAAGGCCTACGAGCAGTACTTC; cdr3_aa: CASSSAGAKAYEQYF
v_call: TRBV20-1; cdr3_length: 12; clone_size: many; j_call: TRBJ1-2; d_call: NA; cdr3_nt: TGCAGTGCTCGAACAGGGACCTATGGCTACACCTTC; cdr3_aa: CSARTGTYGYTF
v_call: TRBV24-1; cdr3_length: 14; clone_size: NA; j_call: TRBJ1-2; d_call: NA; cdr3_nt: TGTGCCACCAGTGATCCAGGACGGAGTTTAGGCTACACCTTC; cdr3_aa: CATSDPGRSLGYTF
v_call: TRBV5-1; cdr3_length: 17; clone_size: NA; j_call: TRBJ2-1; d_call: TRBD2; cdr3_nt: TGCGCCAGCAGCCTTGAAGCGGGAGGGAGTTCCTACAATGAGCAGTTCTTC; cdr3_aa: CASSLEAGGSSYNEQFF
v_call: TRBV7-1; cdr3_length: 22; clone_size: few; j_call: TRBJ2-2; d_call: TRBD1; cdr3_nt: TGTGCCAGCAGCTCATCCCTTAAAATCCGGACAGGGGTTTATTCCGACACCGGGGAGCTGTTTTTT; cdr3_aa: CASSSSLKIRTGVYSDTGELFF
v_call: TRBV9; cdr3_length: 14; clone_size: few; j_call: TRBJ1-4; d_call: NA; cdr3_nt: TGTGCCAGCAGCGGAGGGGATTCTAATGAAAAACTGTTTTTT; cdr3_aa: CASSGGDSNEKLFF
v_call: TRBV9; cdr3_length: 14; clone_size: NA; j_call: TRBJ2-2; d_call: NA; cdr3_nt: TGTGCCAGCAGCGTAGAACCAAACACCGGGGAGCTGTTTTTT; cdr3_aa: CASSVEPNTGELFF
v_call: TRBV11-1; cdr3_length: 15; clone_size: NA; j_call: TRBJ1-2; d_call: NA; cdr3_nt: TGTGCCAGCAGCGTCGCAGGGAGGGGAAACTATGGCTACACCTTC; cdr3_aa: CASSVAGRGNYGYTF
v_call: TRBV20-1; cdr3_length: 14; clone_size: few; j_call: TRBJ2-3; d_call: TRBD2; cdr3_nt: TGCAGTGCTAGCGGGACTAGCGGGGACCATACGCAGTATTTT; cdr3_aa: CSASGTSGDHTQYF
v_call: TRBV30; cdr3_length: 13; clone_size: NA; j_call: TRBJ2-7; d_call: TRBD1; cdr3_nt: TGTGCCTGGAAGGGACAGGGTAGAGGTGAGCAGTACTTC; cdr3_aa: CAWKGQGRGEQYF
v_call: TRBV7-7; cdr3_length: 16; clone_size: few; j_call: TRBJ2-3; d_call: NA; cdr3_nt: TGTGCCAGCAGCCTGGGACTGGGGACCCCCACAGATACGCAGTATTTT; cdr3_aa: CASSLGLGTPTDTQYF
v_call: TRBV5-1; cdr3_length: 16; clone_size: few; j_call: TRBJ2-3; d_call: NA; cdr3_nt: TGCGCCAGCAGCTCGGGGACATACGGCTACACAGATACGCAGTATTTT; cdr3_aa: CASSSGTYGYTDTQYF
v_call: TRBV7-6; cdr3_length: 18; clone_size: NA; j_call: TRBJ1-5; d_call: TRBD1; cdr3_nt: TGTGCCAGGAACTCCGGGACAGGGGCCCTTTATAGCAATCAGCCCCAGCATTTT; cdr3_aa: CARNSGTGALYSNQPQHF
v_call: TRBV15; cdr3_length: 17; clone_size: NA; j_call: TRBJ2-1; d_call: NA; cdr3_nt: TGTGCCACCAGCAGAGAAGGGGCGGTTTCGATGTGGAATGAGCAGTTCTTC; cdr3_aa: CATSREGAVSMWNEQFF
v_call: TRBV7-8; cdr3_length: 14; clone_size: many; j_call: TRBJ2-5; d_call: TRBD1; cdr3_nt: TGTGCCAGCAGCTTAGTAGGGGGCGGAGAGACCCAGTACTTC; cdr3_aa: CASSLVGGGETQYF
v_call: TRBV11-2; cdr3_length: 16; clone_size: NA; j_call: TRBJ2-3; d_call: TRBD2; cdr3_nt: TGTGCCAGCAGCCTCTACGCTAGCGGGAGCACAGATACGCAGTATTTT; cdr3_aa: CASSLYASGSTDTQYF
v_call: TRBV28; cdr3_length: 17; clone_size: few; j_call: TRBJ1-5; d_call: NA; cdr3_nt: TGTGCCAGCAAACTTCCGCGGGCGGGGTTGAGCAATCAGCCCCAGCATTTT; cdr3_aa: CASKLPRAGLSNQPQHF
v_call: TRBV11-2; cdr3_length: 13; clone_size: many; j_call: TRBJ2-2; d_call: NA; cdr3_nt: TGTGCCAGCAGATCTCTAGCTCCCGGGGAGCTGTTTTTT; cdr3_aa: CASRSLAPGELFF
v_call: TRBV5-4; cdr3_length: 15; clone_size: few; j_call: TRBJ2-2; d_call: TRBD2; cdr3_nt: TGTGCCAGCAGCCAGGGACTAGAGTTTTCCGGGGAGCTGTTTTTT; cdr3_aa: CASSQGLEFSGELFF
v_call: TRBV5-1; cdr3_length: 17; clone_size: few; j_call: TRBJ2-6; d_call: NA; cdr3_nt: TGCGCCAGCAGCCCGGTGAGTCAGAGCTCTGGGGCCAACGTCCTGACTTTC; cdr3_aa: CASSPVSQSSGANVLTF
v_call: TRBV24-1; cdr3_length: 20; clone_size: NA; j_call: TRBJ1-1; d_call: NA; cdr3_nt: TGTGCCACCAGTGATTTACCCCAGTCCGGGGCTGAAAACGGGGACACTGAAGCTTTCTTT; cdr3_aa: CATSDLPQSGAENGDTEAFF
v_call: TRBV4-3; cdr3_length: 15; clone_size: few; j_call: TRBJ1-4; d_call: NA; cdr3_nt: TGCGCCAGCAGCCACACGGGCCCCCTTGAGGAAAAACTGTTTTTT; cdr3_aa: CASSHTGPLEEKLFF
v_call: TRBV18; cdr3_length: 13; clone_size: many; j_call: TRBJ1-4; d_call: NA; cdr3_nt: TGTGCCAGCTCACCACGGAGGGATGAAAAACTGTTTTTT; cdr3_aa: CASSPRRDEKLFF
v_call: TRBV12-3/TRBV12-4; cdr3_length: 13; clone_size: NA; j_call: TRBJ1-2; d_call: TRBD1; cdr3_nt: TGTGCCAGCACCCTGGACAGGGGGCCTGGCTACACCTTC; cdr3_aa: CASTLDRGPGYTF
v_call: TRBV12-3/TRBV12-4; cdr3_length: 14; clone_size: many; j_call: TRBJ2-7; d_call: NA; cdr3_nt: TGTGCCAGCAGTTTGACCGGGCGAACCTACGAGCAGTACTTC; cdr3_aa: CASSLTGRTYEQYF
v_call: TRBV7-9; cdr3_length: 15; clone_size: NA; j_call: TRBJ2-3; d_call: TRBD1; cdr3_nt: TGTGCCAGCAGAAGACAGGGGGCGAGCCCCGATACGCAGTATTTT; cdr3_aa: CASRRQGASPDTQYF
v_call: TRBV28; cdr3_length: 17; clone_size: many; j_call: TRBJ2-3; d_call: NA; cdr3_nt: TGTGCCAGCAGTAGCCGTTTAGGGCAGCTAGCCCCAGATACGCAGTATTTT; cdr3_aa: CASSSRLGQLAPDTQYF
v_call: TRBV10-2; cdr3_length: 15; clone_size: NA; j_call: TRBJ2-7; d_call: TRBD2; cdr3_nt: TGCGCCAGCAGATCCCCTAGCGGAAGTTCCTACGAGCAGTACTTC; cdr3_aa: CASRSPSGSSYEQYF
v_call: TRBV6-5; cdr3_length: 13; clone_size: many; j_call: TRBJ2-5; d_call: NA; cdr3_nt: TGTGCCAGCAGTTACACAGAAAAAGAGACCCAGTACTTC; cdr3_aa: CASSYTEKETQYF
v_call: TRBV7-9; cdr3_length: 14; clone_size: NA; j_call: TRBJ2-1; d_call: NA; cdr3_nt: TGTGCCAGCAGACCAAGAGGCGGGACGTATGAGCAGTTCTTC; cdr3_aa: CASRPRGGTYEQFF
v_call: TRBV7-2; cdr3_length: 15; clone_size: NA; j_call: TRBJ1-6; d_call: NA; cdr3_nt: TGTGCCAGCAGCTTACGGCGAGCAGATAATTCACCCCTCCACTTT; cdr3_aa: CASSLRRADNSPLHF
v_call: TRBV14; cdr3_length: 13; clone_size: many; j_call: TRBJ2-4; d_call: NA; cdr3_nt: TGTGCCAGCAGCCAAGCCTCGGGCAACATTCAGTACTTC; cdr3_aa: CASSQASGNIQYF
v_call: TRBV14; cdr3_length: 15; clone_size: few; j_call: TRBJ2-7; d_call: NA; cdr3_nt: TGTGCCAGCAGCCAAGATGTGGGAGTCTCCTACGAGCAGTACTTC; cdr3_aa: CASSQDVGVSYEQYF
v_call: TRBV6-1; cdr3_length: 14; clone_size: few; j_call: TRBJ2-6; d_call: NA; cdr3_nt: TGTGCCAGCACCGGACGATCCGGGGCCAACGTCCTGACTTTC; cdr3_aa: CASTGRSGANVLTF
v_call: TRBV7-8; cdr3_length: 14; clone_size: few; j_call: TRBJ2-2; d_call: NA; cdr3_nt: TGTGCCAGCTGCCGCCCGGGGGCGACCGGGGAGCTGTTTTTT; cdr3_aa: CASCRPGATGELFF
v_call: TRBV11-3; cdr3_length: 18; clone_size: NA; j_call: TRBJ2-7; d_call: TRBD2; cdr3_nt: TGTGCCAGCAGTCTTCGCGGGAGGGCCTTTAATCCCTCCTACGAGCAGTACTTC; cdr3_aa: CASSLRGRAFNPSYEQYF
v_call: TRBV11-2; cdr3_length: 15; clone_size: few; j_call: TRBJ2-2; d_call: NA; cdr3_nt: TGTGCCAGCAGCTTAATCGGGGCGAACACCGGGGAGCTGTTTTTT; cdr3_aa: CASSLIGANTGELFF
v_call: TRBV9; cdr3_length: 16; clone_size: few; j_call: TRBJ2-1; d_call: NA; cdr3_nt: TGTGCCAGCAGCGATAACCGGGGGGCACGTCTGGATGAGCAGTTCTTC; cdr3_aa: CASSDNRGARLDEQFF
v_call: TRBV5-5; cdr3_length: 15; clone_size: NA; j_call: TRBJ1-5; d_call: TRBD1; cdr3_nt: TGTGCCAGCAGGCCAACGCAGGGGGCGAATCAGCCCCAGCATTTT; cdr3_aa: CASRPTQGANQPQHF
v_call: TRBV5-1; cdr3_length: 15; clone_size: NA; j_call: TRBJ2-5; d_call: NA; cdr3_nt: TGCGCCAGCAGCTTGGAGCCAGGGAATAGGGAGACCCAGTACTTC; cdr3_aa: CASSLEPGNRETQYF
v_call: TRBV11-2; cdr3_length: 15; clone_size: NA; j_call: TRBJ2-5; d_call: TRBD1; cdr3_nt: TGTGCCAGCAGCTTGGTGCAGGGGGTCCAAGAGACCCAGTACTTC; cdr3_aa: CASSLVQGVQETQYF
v_call: TRBV5-4; cdr3_length: 14; clone_size: NA; j_call: TRBJ1-4; d_call: TRBD1; cdr3_nt: TGTGCCAGCAGGCCGAGGGGGCTTAATGAAAAACTGTTTTTT; cdr3_aa: CASRPRGLNEKLFF
v_call: TRBV18; cdr3_length: 14; clone_size: NA; j_call: TRBJ1-2; d_call: NA; cdr3_nt: TGTGCCAGCTCAACGGACAGCCACCCCTATGGCTACACCTTC; cdr3_aa: CASSTDSHPYGYTF
v_call: TRBV20-1; cdr3_length: 12; clone_size: NA; j_call: TRBJ2-5; d_call: NA; cdr3_nt: TGCAGTGCTCTAGACAGTGGGGAGACCCAGTACTTC; cdr3_aa: CSALDSGETQYF
v_call: TRBV6-5; cdr3_length: 13; clone_size: few; j_call: TRBJ2-1; d_call: NA; cdr3_nt: TGTGCCAGCAGTTACAGTAGGTGGAATGAGCAGTTCTTC; cdr3_aa: CASSYSRWNEQFF
v_call: TRBV7-9; cdr3_length: 15; clone_size: few; j_call: TRBJ1-1; d_call: NA; cdr3_nt: TGTGCCAGCAGCCCGGATAACCTCCTCGCTGGGAAAGCTTTCTTT; cdr3_aa: CASSPDNLLAGKAFF
v_call: TRBV20-1; cdr3_length: 19; clone_size: once; j_call: TRBJ2-3; d_call: TRBD2; cdr3_nt: TGCAGTGCTAGAGCCCCGGGACTAGCGGGAGGAACAAGCACAGATACGCAGTATTTT; cdr3_aa: CSARAPGLAGGTSTDTQYF
v_call: TRBV7-9; cdr3_length: 17; clone_size: few; j_call: TRBJ2-7; d_call: NA; cdr3_nt: TGTGCCAGCAGCCCGCGAGGAGGCCGGGTGGCCGTCTACGAGCAGTACTTC; cdr3_aa: CASSPRGGRVAVYEQYF